The 19 T cell receptor beta chains below all came from one sample that was sequenced in a study of T-cell memory formation after mild COVID-19. TCRdb redid the calling of the 5' RACE reads with MiXCR, one entry per CDR3 protein. Among hundreds of thousands of distinct CDR3 sequences listed, less than 25% were seen once. Sequencing was performed on PBMCs or a T cell subset sorted from them (not recorded which). Every receptor here comes from an adult woman who had mild COVID-19 (a few samples of this study predate the infection). Cell type and time point are not known.

The table lists this clonotype with a few counts. The V gene is TRBV6-5, the J gene TRBJ1-2; tentatively, D is TRBD1 (6 bases). The CDR3 spans 16 residues. V was clipped by 0 bases and J by 7 bases, with 18 bases between them. From germline, CDR1 is MNHEY and CDR2 SVGAGI. The CDR3 region has the DNA TGTGCCAGCAGTTACTCGAGCTTGGTGGGGGCGCGTGGCTACACCTTC. It specifies CASSYSSLVGARGYTF.

This clonotype was recorded a few times. The chain employs TRBV19 and TRBJ2-1, with 7 nucleotides matching TRBD2. Trimming took 3 bases from V and 4 from J; bases not matched to a gene: 9. CDR3 length: 16 amino acids. From germline, CDR1 is LNHDA and CDR2 SQIVND (reference sequence). The CDR3 loop is CASSILGTTNYNEQFF. The CDR3, as DNA: TGTGCCAGTAGTATTCTAGGGACTACCAATTACAATGAGCAGTTCTTC.

The genes are TRBV20-1 and TRBJ2-3; the D is unclear. V was trimmed by 4 bases and J by 6 bases, leaving 14 bases between them. This CDR3 has 13 residues. Germline V gene data show CDR1 as DFQATT and CDR2 as SNEGSKA (reference sequence). CDR3 residues: CSATDANGDTQYF. The CDR3 nucleotides read TGCAGTGCTACGGATGCGAACGGGGATACGCAGTATTTT.

This clonotype was seen more than once but under ten times. This chain links TRBV11-2 with TRBJ2-3; 13 nucleotides agree with TRBD2. Losses at the gene ends were 5 bases for V and 2 bases for J; bases not matched to a gene: 7. In germline, CDR1 is SGHAT, CDR2 FQNNGV. This CDR3 is built from 17 residues. In DNA form, the CDR3 reads TGTGCCAGCAGCCCTCGACTAGCGGGGGGTGCCACAGATACGCAGTATTTT. This gives the protein CASSPRLAGGATDTQYF.

This clonotype has a count of ten or more. The gene calls are TRBV5-1 and TRBJ1-2, with unresolved D. The V end was cut by 0 bases, the J end by 1 base, with 7 bases between. The CDR3 covers 14 residues. In germline, CDR1 is SGHRS, CDR2 YFSETQ. DNA of the CDR3: TGCGCCAGCAGCTTGGTTGGGATTAACTATGGCTACACCTTC. Protein product: CASSLVGINYGYTF.

This clonotype was seen a few times. The rearrangement joins TRBV24-1 to TRBJ2-7; weak D call: TRBD1 (5 bases). CDR1 and CDR2 from the germline V gene are KGHDR and SFDVKD. The CDR3 loop spans 13 amino acids. Trimming stripped 2 bases from V and 6 bases from J, with 10 bases between. CDR3 bases: TGTGCCACCAGTGATTCCAGGGTCCGCGAGCAGTACTTC. Amino acid sequence: CATSDSRVREQYF.

The chain couples TRBV20-1 to TRBJ2-1, with D possibly matching TRBD2 (6 bases). The CDR3 has 13 amino acids. CDR1 is DFQATT, CDR2 SNEGSKA, per germline (reference sequence). V shed 5 bases and J shed 7 bases, with 15 bases lying between them. CDR3 amino acids: CSAVGGFSNEQFF. The CDR3 nucleotides read TGCAGTGCTGTCGGGGGATTTTCGAATGAGCAGTTCTTC.

This chain joins TRBV12-3 or TRBV12-4 and TRBJ2-3; 8 nucleotides align to TRBD2. Losses at the gene ends were 5 bases for V and 0 bases for J; bases not matched to a gene: 16. The CDR3 covers 19 residues. CDR3 sequence: CASSPTRTSQLSSTDTQYF. CDR3 in DNA: TGTGCCAGCAGTCCAACGAGGACTAGCCAACTTTCGAGCACAGATACGCAGTATTTT.

The V gene is TRBV4-1, the J gene TRBJ2-7, with unresolved D. Germline lookup yields CDR1 MGHRA and CDR2 YSYEKL. V was cut by 4 bases and J by 2 bases, with 9 bases left in between. The CDR3 consists of 13 residues. The CDR3 is CASSRNTAYEQYF. CDR3 coding DNA: TGCGCCAGCAGCCGCAACACCGCCTACGAGCAGTACTTC.

The gene calls are TRBV9 and TRBJ1-1; a weak D match, TRBD1 (5 bases). The CDR3 is 13 residues long. V lost 2 bases and J 4 bases, leaving 9 bases between the germline ends. Germline lookup yields CDR1 SGDLS and CDR2 YYNGEE. In DNA, the CDR3 is TGTGCCAGCAGCGTGGGGGACGGCACTGAAGCTTTCTTT. This codes for CASSVGDGTEAFF.

The rearrangement uses TRBV10-3 and TRBJ2-3, with 7 bases lining up with TRBD2. Germline CDR1 reads ENHRY; CDR2 reads SYGVKD. CDR3 length: 16 amino acids. J lost 2 bases, V lost 6 bases, and 11 bases had no gene match. Here the CDR3 DNA reads TGTGCCATCAGGGGGGGAGCGGGGCGCCACACAGATACGCAGTATTTT. It translates to CAIRGGAGRHTDTQYF.

In its sample, this clonotype was seen many times. The chain couples TRBV4-1 to TRBJ1-2, with D perhaps TRBD1 (5 bases). Germline V CDR1 and CDR2: MGHRA, YSYEKL. The CDR3 loop spans 15 amino acids. With 1 base removed from V and 1 base from J, the gap between germline ends came to 10 bases. The CDR3 is CASSQAAGINYGYTF. As DNA, the CDR3 is TGCGCCAGCAGCCAAGCGGCAGGGATTAACTATGGCTACACCTTC.

The sample holds a few counts of this clonotype. The chain has TRBV12-3 or TRBV12-4 and TRBJ2-7, with 9 bases aligning to TRBD2. V trimming: 6 bases; J trimming: 2 bases; junction bases outside the gene matches: 5. CDR3 length: 14 residues. CDR3 sequence (DNA): TGTGCCAGCAGCCGGACTAGCGATGCCTACGAGCAGTACTTC. This codes for CASSRTSDAYEQYF.

This clonotype was picked up a small number of times. V is TRBV20-1 and J is TRBJ1-1; 9 bases match TRBD1. V gave up 0 bases and J gave up 4 bases; unmatched junction bases: 6. Germline V gives CDR1 DFQATT, CDR2 SNEGSKA (reference sequence). The CDR3 length is 15 residues. CDR3 in amino acids: CSARDRRTGVTEAFF. The CDR3 DNA reads TGCAGTGCTAGAGATAGGAGGACAGGGGTCACTGAAGCTTTCTTT.

This clonotype was detected a few times. The V and J genes are TRBV19 and TRBJ2-6, with D unclear. Germline V gene data show CDR1 as LNHDA and CDR2 as SQIVND (reference sequence). V lost 5 bases, J lost 0 bases, and 14 bases lay in between. The CDR3 length is 17 residues. CDR3 bases: TGTGCCAGTAGTCAATGGGGTTATACCTCTGGGGCCAACGTCCTGACTTTC. Protein: CASSQWGYTSGANVLTF.

The chain joins TRBV20-1 to TRBJ1-1, with TRBD1 matching over 7 bases. Germline CDR1 reads DFQATT; CDR2 reads SNEGSKA (reference sequence). The trim removed 5 bases at V and 5 bases at J, leaving 5 bases unmatched. The CDR3 sequence is 12 residues long. CDR3: CSAWQGGTEAFF. DNA for the CDR3: TGCAGTGCTTGGCAGGGGGGGACTGAAGCTTTCTTT.

This clonotype has a handful of counts. As DNA, the CDR3 is TGCAGTGCTAGAGATCCGTTTGGGACTAGCGGGTTCGGCTCCTACAATGAGCAGTTCTTC. This codes for CSARDPFGTSGFGSYNEQFF. The chain couples TRBV20-1 to TRBJ2-1; 12 nucleotides align to TRBD2. The CDR3 is 20 residues long. Germline CDR1 and CDR2: DFQATT and SNEGSKA (reference sequence). Losses at the gene ends were 0 bases for V and 0 bases for J; bases not matched to a gene: 12.

This clonotype occurred a few times. The chain's CDR3 is CASSFILEGELFF. DNA of the CDR3: TGTGCCAGCAGCTTTATCCTGGAAGGGGAGCTGTTTTTT. The chain has TRBV7-2 and TRBJ2-2, with D unresolved. The CDR3 has 13 amino acids. Trimming removed 3 bases from V and 8 bases from J, with 10 bases in between. Germline loops: CDR1 SGHTA, CDR2 FQGNSA.

This clonotype was observed a handful of times. The chain has TRBV5-1 and TRBJ1-1; D is unclear. Germline CDR1 is SGHRS and CDR2 is YFSETQ. This CDR3 has 14 amino acids. The V end lost 1 base, the J end lost 3 bases, and 10 bases lay between the germline ends. The CDR3 sequence: CASSLQDADTEAFF. For the CDR3, the DNA is TGCGCCAGCAGCTTGCAGGACGCCGACACTGAAGCTTTCTTT.